The 22 T cell receptor beta chains below were found in one sample sequenced in a study of T cell repertoires in cytomegalovirus infection (dated by TCRdb to the late 2010s). The data were produced on an Illumina HiSeq 1500. TCRdb cleaned the public reads at Q25 with fastp, built clones with MiXCR and kept in-frame beta chains. Each CDR3 protein appears once, grouped with its most common genes and DNA. The sample table holds 450,000 to 650,000 distinct CDR3 sequences, of which around 40% were seen once. The top ten clonotypes cover around 48% of the sample. The sample's treatment or condition label, in plain terms: in vitro stimulation with specific CMV peptide epitopes to enrich CMV-specific T cells. These receptors are not linked to any known antigen. The sample consisted of cultured PBMCs, taken from culture after CMV antigen stimulation. Source of these receptors: a human donor in good health (CMV status not recorded). Some clones in this sample may be carry-over from other donors' samples.

This clonotype was detected once. The chain uses TRBV6-2 or TRBV6-3 and TRBJ1-2, with D unresolved. The ends were cut back, 0 bases at V and 0 bases at J, with 14 bases in the middle. The CDR3 runs 17 residues. The germline V gene encodes CDR1 MNHEY and CDR2 SVGEGT. Here the CDR3 DNA reads TGTGCCAGCAGTTACTCACTTAACGGAGCTCCTAACTATGGCTACACCTTC. It is translated as CASSYSLNGAPNYGYTF.

In this sample, this clonotype turned up many times. This chain connects TRBV7-2 to TRBJ1-1; 8 nucleotides agree with TRBD1. The CDR3 loop spans 14 amino acids. Germline V gene data show CDR1 as SGHTA and CDR2 as FQGNSA. V lost 7 bases and J lost 6; bases outside the gene matches: 10. This CDR3 is CASTYYRGGPEAFF. The CDR3 nucleotides read TGTGCCAGCACTTACTACAGGGGGGGACCTGAAGCTTTCTTT.

This clonotype has just a few counts. The J gene is TRBJ2-7, the V gene TRBV7-2; no clear D gene. The CDR3 runs to 12 residues. Trimming removed 4 bases from V and 6 bases from J, with 10 bases in between. The germline V gene has CDR1 SGHTA and CDR2 FQGNSA. The CDR3 sequence is CASSSPNSEQYF. Here the CDR3 DNA reads TGTGCCAGCAGCTCCCCTAATTCCGAGCAGTACTTC.

This clonotype occurred a few times. The chain is built from TRBV4-1 and TRBJ2-1, with 7 bases aligning to TRBD2. Germline lookup yields CDR1 MGHRA and CDR2 YSYEKL. This CDR3 has 16 residues. V was pared by 3 bases and J by 10 bases, with 15 bases of the junction left unmatched. CDR3 in DNA: TGCGCCAGCAGCCATCCTCCGGGGGGTTCCCAAGGCGAGCAGTTCTTC. This codes for CASSHPPGGSQGEQFF.

The CDR3 spells CASSGQSDWMNTEAFF. CDR3 nucleotides: TGTGCCAGCAGCGGACAGAGTGACTGGATGAACACTGAAGCTTTCTTT. The chain combines TRBV27 with TRBJ1-1, with a weak D call TRBD1 (6 bases). Germline CDR1 is MNHEY and CDR2 is SMNVEV (reference sequence). This CDR3 has 16 residues. Trimming pared 6 bases from V and 0 bases from J, leaving 17 bases between.

CDR3 sequence: CSAGGWDTDTQYF. The CDR3 region has the DNA TGCAGTGCGGGAGGCTGGGACACAGATACGCAGTATTTT. The chain uses TRBV20-1 and TRBJ2-3; D might be TRBD2 (6 bases). CDR3 length: 13 residues. V shed 6 bases and J shed 2 bases, with 12 bases lying between them. Germline values: CDR1 DFQATT, CDR2 SNEGSKA (reference sequence).

This sequence joins TRBV7-9 and TRBJ2-3; D may be TRBD1 or TRBD2 (5 bases each). Germline CDR1 reads SEHNR; CDR2 reads FQNEAQ (reference sequence). The CDR3 extends over 15 amino acids. The V gene lost 5 bases and the J gene lost 2 bases, with 14 bases spanning the gap. The CDR3 sequence: CASSIRDGTTDTQYF. The CDR3 bases are TGTGCCAGCAGCATCCGGGACGGGACCACAGATACGCAGTATTTT.

This clonotype was recorded a few times. V gene TRBV27 combines with J gene TRBJ1-6; D not resolved. Germline V CDR1 and CDR2: MNHEY, SMNVEV (reference sequence). V lost 4 bases and J 10 bases, leaving 17 bases between the germline ends. CDR3 length: 15 amino acids. The CDR3 bases are TGTGCCAGCAGTTCCAGCGGTGGGCGTATCTCACCCCTCCACTTT. Translating gives CASSSSGGRISPLHF.

V is TRBV7-2 and J is TRBJ2-6, with D hard to call. From germline, CDR1 is SGHTA and CDR2 FQGNSA. V lost 2 bases and J 0 bases, leaving 14 bases between the germline ends. This CDR3 has 18 amino acids. The CDR3: CASSLWGRFGSGANVLTF. CDR3 DNA sequence: TGTGCCAGCAGCTTATGGGGTCGATTCGGCTCTGGGGCCAACGTCCTGACTTTC.

This clonotype was seen only a few times. This chain joins TRBV6-6 and TRBJ1-2; possibly TRBD1 for D (5 bases). The CDR3 spans 14 residues. Germline V gene sequence: CDR1 MNHNY, CDR2 SVGAGI (reference sequence). The V end was cut by 2 bases, the J end by 5 bases, with 12 bases between. Written as DNA, the CDR3 is TGTGCCAGCAGTTACATGGTCCAGGGATATGGCTACACCTTC. Translation: CASSYMVQGYGYTF.

This clonotype was seen repeatedly, ten times or more. The chain links TRBV7-8 to TRBJ2-3; D unclear. Trimming left V 1 base short and J 2 bases short, with 13 bases between. The CDR3 runs 16 residues. Germline loops: CDR1 SGHVS, CDR2 FQNEAQ. CDR3 bases: TGTGCCAGCAGCTTAGGCGCGGCTGACCCCACAGATACGCAGTATTTT. Translation gives CASSLGAADPTDTQYF.

The V gene is TRBV5-4, the J gene TRBJ2-1; D is undetermined. V shed 4 bases and J shed 12 bases, with 26 bases lying between them. The CDR3 sequence is 16 residues long. Germline CDR1 is SGHNT and CDR2 is YYREEE (reference sequence). CDR3: CASSPPGRGVTMVQFF. The CDR3 DNA reads TGTGCCAGCAGCCCACCTGGGCGTGGGGTTACAATGGTGCAGTTCTTC.

The chain is built from TRBV27 and TRBJ2-3, with TRBD2 matching over 8 bases. V lost 5 bases to trimming and J lost 6 bases; unmatched junction nucleotides: 13. Germline V gene lookup returns CDR1 MNHEY and CDR2 SMNVEV (reference sequence). The CDR3 is made up of 16 amino acids. The CDR3 region is CASSPGSGRGADTQYF. CDR3 sequence (DNA): TGTGCCAGCAGTCCGGGGAGCGGGAGAGGGGCCGATACGCAGTATTTT.

The V and J genes are TRBV20-1 and TRBJ2-3, with D possibly TRBD2 on 5 matching bases. The CDR3 extends over 13 amino acids. Trimming removed 7 bases from V and 2 bases from J, with 13 bases in between. Looked up from germline, CDR1 is DFQATT and CDR2 is SNEGSKA (reference sequence). CDR3 in amino acids: CSERRQFTDTQYF. The DNA for the CDR3 is TGCAGTGAACGGAGGCAATTCACAGATACGCAGTATTTT.

The V gene is TRBV7-6, the J gene TRBJ2-1; the match to TRBD2 covers 13 bases. The CDR3 is 16 residues long. J lost 9 bases, V lost 4 bases, and 9 bases had no gene match. CDR1 and CDR2 from the germline V gene are SGHVS and FNYEAQ. CDR3 in DNA: TGTGCCAGCAGCTCACTCGGGACTAGCGGGAAAGGTGAGCAGTTCTTC. Its protein is CASSSLGTSGKGEQFF.

This chain's CDR3 is CASSLPLQGGENIQYF. The DNA for the CDR3 is TGTGCCAGCAGCTTACCATTACAGGGGGGCGAAAACATTCAGTACTTC. The rearrangement uses TRBV9 and TRBJ2-4, with TRBD1 identical over 8 bases. In germline, CDR1 is SGDLS, CDR2 YYNGEE. The CDR3 length is 16 residues. The V and J ends lost 4 bases and 5 bases, in that order; junction bases with no gene match: 11.

The chain employs TRBV19 and TRBJ2-1; tentatively, D is TRBD1 (6 bases). The germline gives CDR1 LNHDA, CDR2 SQIVND (reference sequence). Trimming shortened V by 6 bases and J by 7 bases, and 16 bases separated the two germline ends. CDR3 size: 14 residues. The CDR3 protein is CASRWDTTQNEQFF. The CDR3 coding sequence is TGTGCCAGTAGGTGGGACACAACCCAGAATGAGCAGTTCTTC.

This clonotype was counted at least ten times. This chain connects TRBV11-2 to TRBJ2-5; no definite D call. The V and J ends lost 1 base and 5 bases respectively, with 11 bases between them. The length of the CDR3 is 14 residues. Germline-derived CDR1 and CDR2 are SGHAT and FQNNGV. The CDR3 nucleotides are TGTGCCAGCAGCTTAGTCCTAGATGGGGAGACCCAGTACTTC. It encodes CASSLVLDGETQYF.

The table lists this clonotype with a few counts. The chain uses TRBV29-1 and TRBJ2-5; no clear D gene. The CDR3 has 12 residues. CDR1 is SQVTM and CDR2 is ANQGSEA in the germline V gene. V was trimmed by 4 bases and J by 0 bases, leaving 6 bases between them. This CDR3 is CSVATYQETQYF. In nucleotides, the CDR3 is TGCAGCGTTGCAACGTACCAAGAGACCCAGTACTTC.

This clonotype was recorded at least ten times. The chain couples TRBV7-2 to TRBJ2-1; D uncertain. CDR3 length: 11 residues. Germline-derived CDR1 and CDR2 are SGHTA and FQGNSA. V was trimmed by 4 bases and J by 8 bases, leaving 6 bases between them. In DNA, the CDR3 is TGTGCCAGCAGCTCCTATCATGAGCAGTTCTTC. This encodes CASSSYHEQFF.

In its sample, this clonotype was seen a few times. This chain links TRBV6-2 or TRBV6-3 with TRBJ2-1, with 11 bases matching TRBD2. J lost 8 bases, V lost 0 bases, and 18 bases had no gene match. The germline V gene encodes CDR1 MNHEY and CDR2 SVGEGT. The CDR3 length is 20 residues. DNA of the CDR3: TGTGCCAGCAGTTACTCGAAGATAAGGGGGAGGCTAGCGGGAGGCTATGAGCAGTTCTTC. It is translated as CASSYSKIRGRLAGGYEQFF.

In its sample, this clonotype was seen a few times. The chain combines TRBV11-2 with TRBJ2-1; 8 nucleotides align to TRBD1. This CDR3 region has 16 residues. Germline lookup yields CDR1 SGHAT and CDR2 FQNNGV. The V gene end was trimmed by 2 bases and the J gene end by 4 bases; junction bases not matched to a gene: 7. Here the CDR3 reads CASSLSSGQVYNEQFF. As DNA, the CDR3 is TGTGCCAGCAGCTTATCATCGGGACAGGTATACAATGAGCAGTTCTTC.